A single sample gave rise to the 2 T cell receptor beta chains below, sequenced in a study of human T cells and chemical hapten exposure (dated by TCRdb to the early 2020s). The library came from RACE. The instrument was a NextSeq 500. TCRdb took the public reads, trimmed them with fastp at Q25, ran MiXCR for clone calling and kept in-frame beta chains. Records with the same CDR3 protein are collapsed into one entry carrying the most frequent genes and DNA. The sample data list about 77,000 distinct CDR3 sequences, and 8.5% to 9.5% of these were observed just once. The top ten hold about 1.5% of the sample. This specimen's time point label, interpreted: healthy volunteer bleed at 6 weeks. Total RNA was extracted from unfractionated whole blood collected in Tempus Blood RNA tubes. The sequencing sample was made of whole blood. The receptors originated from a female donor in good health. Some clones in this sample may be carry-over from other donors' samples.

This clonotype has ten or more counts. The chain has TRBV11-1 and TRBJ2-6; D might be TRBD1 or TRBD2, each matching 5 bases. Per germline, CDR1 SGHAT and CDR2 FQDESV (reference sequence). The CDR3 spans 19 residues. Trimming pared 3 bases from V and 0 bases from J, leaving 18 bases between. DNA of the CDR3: TGTGCCAGCAGCTTTCCCGTCCGGGACGGCAGCTCTGGGGCCAACGTCCTGACTTTC. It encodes CASSFPVRDGSSGANVLTF.

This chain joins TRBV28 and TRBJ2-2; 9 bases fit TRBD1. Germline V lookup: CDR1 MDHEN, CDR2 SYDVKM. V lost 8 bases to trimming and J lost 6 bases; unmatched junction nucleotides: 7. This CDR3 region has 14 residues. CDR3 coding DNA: TGTGCCAGCCTTAGGACAGGGGTAGCCGGGGAGCTGTTTTTT. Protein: CASLRTGVAGELFF.